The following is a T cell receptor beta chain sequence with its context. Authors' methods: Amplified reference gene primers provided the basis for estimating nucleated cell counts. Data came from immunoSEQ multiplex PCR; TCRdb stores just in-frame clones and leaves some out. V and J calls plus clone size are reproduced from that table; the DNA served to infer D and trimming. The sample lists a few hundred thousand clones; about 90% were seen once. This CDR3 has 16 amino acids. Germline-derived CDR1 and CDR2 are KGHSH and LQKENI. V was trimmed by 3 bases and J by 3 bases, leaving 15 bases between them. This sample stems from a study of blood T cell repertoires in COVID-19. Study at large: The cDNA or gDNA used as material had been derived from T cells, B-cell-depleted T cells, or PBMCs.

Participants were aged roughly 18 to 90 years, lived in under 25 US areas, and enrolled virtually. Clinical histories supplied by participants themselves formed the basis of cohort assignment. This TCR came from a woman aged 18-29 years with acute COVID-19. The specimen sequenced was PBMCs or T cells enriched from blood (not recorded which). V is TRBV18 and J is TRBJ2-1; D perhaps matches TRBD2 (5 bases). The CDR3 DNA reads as TGTGCCAGCTCACCCTCGGGGTCGGGGTACTACAATGAGCAGTTCTTC. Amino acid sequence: CASSPSGSGYYNEQFF. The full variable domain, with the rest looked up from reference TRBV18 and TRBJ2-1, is NAGVMQNPRHLVRRRGQEARLRCSPMKGHSHVYWYRQLPEEGLKFMVYLQKENIIDESGMPKERFSAEFPKEGPSILRIQQVVRGDSAAYFCASSPSGSGYYNEQFFGPGTRLTVL.